This T cell receptor (beta chain) was captured by sequencing in a study of blood T cells in healthy people across ages. Study-wide results and caveats: In long-lived donors, naive CD4+ cell counts and diversity exceeded those of aged donors. Roughly linearly, TCR beta diversity per million T cells fell as age increased.

Germline V gene sequence: CDR1 MDHEN, CDR2 SYDVKM. This CDR3 contains 14 residues. J was trimmed by 4 bases and V by 6 bases; bases with no gene match: 7. This clonotype was picked up a small number of times. Its antigen remains unidentified. A sample-barcoded 5' primer and a J-beta primer mix were used in a second PCR of roughly 6 to 11 cycles. Researchers report that a template-switch adaptor with 12 random nucleotides tagged each cDNA molecule. TCRdb re-called the 5' RACE reads through MiXCR, storing one row per CDR3 protein. This sample has approximately 290,000 distinct CDR3 sequences, with 25% to 30% found just once. With each sample, at least 5.5 micrograms of total RNA were extracted.

The clonotype originates from an older woman in good health. The chain recombines TRBV28 with TRBJ2-7; 9 bases are a match to TRBD1. Sequenced: blood. This chain's CDR3 is CASSPHGQGYEQYF. Here the CDR3 DNA reads TGTGCCAGCAGCCCCCACGGACAGGGGTACGAGCAGTACTTC.